What follows are 32 T cell receptor beta chains derived from one specimen sequenced in a study of blood T cell repertoires in COVID-19. Some clones are missing from TCRdb's copy, which holds only in-frame ones; the method was immunoSEQ multiplex PCR. The sample records roughly 80,000 clones, around 74% being singletons. The sample consisted of peripheral blood. These receptors all come from a human donor in a cohort sampled during active COVID-19.

This sequence joins TRBV7-6 and TRBJ2-2; TRBD1 agrees at 7 bases. V was clipped by 1 base and J by 8 bases; unmatched bases: 10. This CDR3 contains 16 residues. From germline, CDR1 is SGHVS and CDR2 FNYEAQ. The CDR3: CASSLGQGDWYGELFF. The CDR3 DNA follows: TGTGCCAGCAGCTTAGGGCAGGGGGATTGGTATGGGGAGCTGTTTTTT.

The chain employs TRBV15 and TRBJ2-1, with D tentatively TRBD2 (6 bases). The CDR3 is 16 residues long. Germline loops: CDR1 LNHNV, CDR2 YYDKDF (reference sequence). The V and J ends lost 1 base and 8 bases respectively, with 18 bases between them. CDR3 in amino acids: CATSRVGGQGVYEQFF. In DNA, the CDR3 is TGTGCCACCAGCAGAGTTGGAGGGCAGGGTGTCTATGAGCAGTTCTTC.

This chain uses TRBV27 with TRBJ1-6; 7 bases line up with TRBD1. V was clipped by 5 bases and J by 4 bases; unmatched bases: 8. Germline CDR1 is MNHEY and CDR2 is SMNVEV (reference sequence). This CDR3 has 16 residues. CDR3 DNA: TGTGCCAGCAGTGTACGGGGACAGAATTATAATTCACCCCTCCACTTT. It is translated as CASSVRGQNYNSPLHF.

The chain couples TRBV7-9 to TRBJ2-2; 7 bases line up with TRBD2. The length of the CDR3 is 17 residues. Looked up from germline, CDR1 is SEHNR and CDR2 is FQNEAQ (reference sequence). The junction had 13 bases not matched to a gene; V was cut back by 5 bases and J by 4 bases. CDR3: CASSTWEGPAPTGELFF. The CDR3 DNA is TGTGCCAGCAGCACCTGGGAGGGTCCAGCCCCCACCGGGGAGCTGTTTTTT.

The genes are TRBV5-1 and TRBJ2-1; TRBD2 matches 8 bases. Trimming took 3 bases from V and 3 from J; bases not matched to a gene: 5. The CDR3 has 15 residues. Germline V gives CDR1 SGHRS, CDR2 YFSETQ. The CDR3 spells CASSYRGGLYNEQFF. CDR3 bases: TGCGCCAGCAGCTACCGGGGGGGCCTCTACAATGAGCAGTTCTTC.

This clone was seen more than once but under ten times. This chain joins TRBV15 and TRBJ2-7, with TRBD1 matching over 9 bases. This CDR3 region has 12 residues. Trimming at V came to 8 bases and at J to 6 bases, leaving 5 bases not matched to a gene. The germline gives CDR1 LNHNV, CDR2 YYDKDF (reference sequence). The CDR3 DNA reads TGTGCCACCCCGGACAGGGGCGGCGAGCAGTACTTC. This codes for CATPDRGGEQYF.

This clone has only a few counts. The rearrangement links TRBV3-1 (or the pseudogene TRBV3-2) to TRBJ2-7, with 9 bases that match TRBD1. This CDR3 has 14 amino acids. V shed 1 base, J shed 2 bases, and the junction held 0 bases outside the gene matches. The germline gives CDR1 LGHDT, CDR2 YNNKEL (reference sequence). The CDR3 DNA follows: TGTGCCAGCAGCCAAGGGACAGGGGCCTACGAGCAGTACTTC. Its protein product is CASSQGTGAYEQYF.

The chain has TRBV28 and TRBJ2-7; possible D gene TRBD2, 6 bases. CDR3 size: 14 residues. V dropped 1 base and J dropped 2 bases, with 9 bases sitting between them. Germline assignment: CDR1 MDHEN and CDR2 SYDVKM. CDR3 coding DNA: TGTGCCAGCAGTTTATATGGGGGGACCTACGAGCAGTACTTC. It yields the protein CASSLYGGTYEQYF. Drawing the rest from reference TRBV28 and TRBJ2-7, the complete variable domain is DVKVTQSSRYLVKRTGEKVFLECVQDMDHENMFWYRQDPGLGLRLIYFSYDVKMKEKGDIPEGYSVSREKKERFSLILESASTNQTSMYLCASSLYGGTYEQYFGPGTRLTVT.

This chain connects TRBV18 to TRBJ2-5; tentatively, D is TRBD2 (6 bases). The CDR3 covers 14 residues. Trimming cost V 1 base and J 5 bases, with 11 bases left between them. CDR1 KGHSH and CDR2 LQKENI come from the germline V gene. The CDR3 sequence: CASSPQASAETQYF. The CDR3 coding sequence is TGTGCCAGCTCACCACAGGCTAGCGCGGAGACCCAGTACTTC.

The chain links TRBV18 to TRBJ2-3; TRBD2 matches 10 bases. Germline CDR1 reads KGHSH; CDR2 reads LQKENI. The trim removed 3 bases at V and 3 bases at J, leaving 0 bases unmatched. The CDR3 consists of 14 residues. DNA of the CDR3: TGTGCCAGCTCACCTAGCGGGGGGACAGATACGCAGTATTTT. Translating it yields CASSPSGGTDTQYF.

This clone came up a few times. The chain carries TRBV9 and TRBJ2-1; tentative D call: TRBD2 (6 bases). Germline CDR1 and CDR2: SGDLS and YYNGEE. This CDR3 has 15 amino acids. Trimming took 0 bases from V and 6 from J, leaving 13 bases between them. The CDR3 nucleotides are TGTGCCAGCAGCGTAGATGGGATACTAGCCAATGAGCAGTTCTTC. Amino acids: CASSVDGILANEQFF.

The chain uses TRBV7-9 and TRBJ2-3, with TRBD2 as a possible D gene (5 bases). V was clipped by 5 bases and J by 4 bases, with 7 bases between them. This CDR3 comprises 12 residues. Looked up from germline, CDR1 is SEHNR and CDR2 is FQNEAQ (reference sequence). This CDR3 reads CASSRLPDTQYF. CDR3 DNA sequence: TGTGCCAGCAGCAGACTACCAGATACGCAGTATTTT. The variable domain in full, with the rest retrieved from reference TRBV7-9 and TRBJ2-3, is DTGVSQNPRHKITKRGQNVTFRCDPISEHNRLYWYRQTLGQGPEFLTYFQNEAQLEKSRLLSDRFSAERPKGSFSTLEIQRTEQGDSAMYLCASSRLPDTQYFGPGTRLTVL.

The DNA for the CDR3 is TGTGCCAGCAGCTTCGACAGACAAGAGACCCAGTACTTC. It codes for CASSFDRQETQYF. This chain joins TRBV5-4 and TRBJ2-5; possible D gene TRBD1, 5 bases. The CDR3 is made up of 13 amino acids. The germline gives CDR1 SGHNT, CDR2 YYREEE (reference sequence). V was clipped by 2 bases and J by 2 bases, with 7 bases between them.

The chain combines TRBV3-1 (or the pseudogene TRBV3-2) with TRBJ2-7; TRBD1 agrees at 8 bases. The CDR3 is 14 residues long. Germline loops: CDR1 LGHDT, CDR2 YNNKEL (reference sequence). The J segment lost 5 bases and the V segment lost 6 bases, leaving 9 bases of the junction unmatched. The DNA for the CDR3 is TGTGCCAGCAGACCTGGACAGGGAAGGGACGAGCAGTACTTC. Protein: CASRPGQGRDEQYF.

The gene calls are TRBV27 and TRBJ1-6, with 8 bases matching TRBD1. The germline CDR1 and CDR2 sequences are MNHEY and SMNVEV (reference sequence). The CDR3 contains 14 residues. V dropped 2 bases and J dropped 7; count of bases not matched to a gene: 1. CDR3 protein: CASSLRDRNSPLHF. The CDR3 DNA reads as TGTGCCAGCAGTTTAAGGGACAGGAATTCACCCCTCCACTTT.

The chain carries TRBV7-8 and TRBJ2-3, with a possible D match to TRBD2 (5 bases). The CDR3 runs to 15 residues. Germline CDR1 reads SGHVS; CDR2 reads FQNEAQ. Trimming cost V 1 base and J 4 bases, with 12 bases left between them. The CDR3 sequence is CASSLVSGSADTQYF. The CDR3 DNA is TGTGCCAGCAGCTTAGTCTCTGGTAGCGCAGATACGCAGTATTTT.

J is TRBJ2-5 and V is TRBV10-3; TRBD1 matches 8 bases. J was trimmed by 5 bases and V by 3 bases; bases with no gene match: 8. CDR3 length: 15 residues. Germline V gene lookup returns CDR1 ENHRY and CDR2 SYGVKD. The CDR3 loop reads CAISEGQGARETQYF. The CDR3 nucleotides read TGTGCCATCAGTGAAGGGCAGGGGGCTCGGGAGACCCAGTACTTC.

This chain's CDR3 is CASSLSGENTEAFF. In DNA form, the CDR3 reads TGTGCCAGCAGCCTAAGCGGAGAGAACACTGAAGCTTTCTTT. The chain employs TRBV9 and TRBJ1-1, with D unclear. CDR3 length: 14 amino acids. Germline CDR1 SGDLS, CDR2 YYNGEE. With 4 bases removed from V and 1 base from J, the gap between germline ends came to 11 bases.

This clone has a handful of counts. V gene TRBV9 combines with J gene TRBJ2-1; TRBD1 agrees at 8 bases. Germline loops: CDR1 SGDLS, CDR2 YYNGEE. The CDR3 covers 17 residues. Trimming cost V 4 bases and J 0 bases; bases outside gene matches: 9. DNA for the CDR3: TGTGCCAGCAGCCCCCTAGGACAGGGTAGCTCCTACAATGAGCAGTTCTTC. The encoded protein is CASSPLGQGSSYNEQFF.

This CDR3 is CASNHSGNTIYF. In DNA form, the CDR3 reads TGTGCCAGCAACCACTCCGGAAACACCATATATTTT. The chain is built from TRBV11-2 and TRBJ1-3; D is undetermined. The V gene's germline CDR1 is SGHAT and CDR2 FQNNGV. The V and J ends lost 7 bases and 4 bases respectively, with 8 bases between them. The CDR3 sequence is 12 residues long.

This chain joins TRBV21-1 and TRBJ2-7; TRBD2, the table's D call, was not compared with the DNA. TRBV21-1 is a pseudogene locus. This CDR3 has 14 amino acids. CDR3 residues: CASSKGRGYDEQYF. CDR3 nucleotides: TGTGCCAGCAGCAAAGGGAGAGGCTATGACGAGCAGTACTTC.

V gene TRBV24-1 combines with J gene TRBJ1-2, with D hard to call. The germline V gene encodes CDR1 KGHDR and CDR2 SFDVKD. V gave up 3 bases and J gave up 4 bases, with 5 bases separating them. The CDR3 is 12 amino acids. The CDR3 DNA reads as TGTGCCACCAGTGATCCCCTCTATGGCTACACCTTC. Protein: CATSDPLYGYTF.

This rearrangement joins TRBV6-1 to TRBJ2-1; TRBD2 is a possible D gene (5 bases). The length of the CDR3 is 17 residues. Trimming took 4 bases from V and 4 from J, leaving 20 bases between them. Per the germline V gene, CDR1 is MNHNS and CDR2 is SASEGT. The CDR3: CASSGRESRGPYNEQFF. The CDR3 DNA reads as TGTGCCAGCAGTGGAAGAGAAAGCCGAGGGCCGTACAATGAGCAGTTCTTC.

V is TRBV6-5 and J is TRBJ2-2; 8 bases line up with TRBD1. There are 15 residues in the CDR3. V lost 6 bases and J lost 6; bases outside the gene matches: 9. CDR1 is MNHEY, CDR2 SVGAGI, per germline. The CDR3, as DNA: TGTGCCAGCAGCCTAGAGACAGGGGTGGCCGGGGAGCTGTTTTTT. Its protein is CASSLETGVAGELFF.

V usage is TRBV5-1 and J usage is TRBJ2-6; D is undetermined. V was pared by 1 base and J by 0 bases, with 5 bases between. CDR3 size: 15 residues. Germline CDR1 and CDR2: SGHRS and YFSETQ. The CDR3 sequence: CASSLSLSGANVLTF. CDR3 in DNA: TGCGCCAGCAGCTTGTCCCTCTCTGGGGCCAACGTCCTGACTTTC.

V gene TRBV3-1 (or the pseudogene TRBV3-2) combines with J gene TRBJ1-1, with D perhaps TRBD1 (5 bases). In germline, CDR1 is LGHDT, CDR2 YNNKEL (reference sequence). There are 14 residues in the CDR3. Trimming stripped 1 base from V and 6 bases from J, with 12 bases between. This CDR3 reads CASSQGSRGSEAFF. CDR3 nucleotides: TGTGCCAGCAGCCAAGGGTCAAGGGGCTCTGAAGCTTTCTTT.

CDR3 DNA: TGTGCCAGCAGCGGGGGGGCTGGCACAGATACGCAGTATTTT. Its protein is CASSGGAGTDTQYF. The V call is TRBV2, the J call TRBJ2-3, with 8 nucleotides matching TRBD2. The germline CDR1 and CDR2 sequences are SNHLY and FYNNEI. CDR3 length: 14 amino acids. The junction had 3 bases not matched to a gene; V was cut back by 6 bases and J by 1 base.

The chain couples TRBV5-1 to TRBJ2-6; 11 bases are a match to TRBD2. Germline V gene data show CDR1 as SGHRS and CDR2 as YFSETQ. The CDR3 spans 23 residues. The V and J ends lost 0 bases and 1 base, in that order; junction bases with no gene match: 18. CDR3 coding DNA: TGCGCCAGCAGCTTGGTGCCCCCTTTTCTAGCGGGGGGTACCCTTTCTGGGGCCAACGTCCTGACTTTC. Protein sequence: CASSLVPPFLAGGTLSGANVLTF.

The chain combines TRBV6-1 with TRBJ2-6; 7 bases line up with TRBD1. CDR3 length equals 16 residues. Germline loops: CDR1 MNHNS, CDR2 SASEGT. The ends lost 3 bases at V and 4 bases at J; junction bases unmatched: 6. CDR3 loop: CASSDPGTAGANVLTF. The DNA for the CDR3 is TGTGCCAGCAGTGACCCCGGGACAGCCGGGGCCAACGTCCTGACTTTC.

V usage is TRBV5-8 and J usage is TRBJ1-1; 7 bases agree with TRBD1. Germline V lookup: CDR1 SGHTS, CDR2 YDEGEE. Trimming cost V 2 bases and J 10 bases; bases outside gene matches: 8. The CDR3 has 13 amino acids. The DNA for the CDR3 is TGTGCCAGCAGCTTCACAGGGGTGGGAAGAGCTTTCTTT. Amino acids: CASSFTGVGRAFF.

The gene calls are TRBV6-5 and TRBJ1-6; 7 bases are a match to TRBD1. The trim removed 6 bases at V and 10 bases at J, leaving 6 bases unmatched. This CDR3 comprises 13 residues. Germline lookup yields CDR1 MNHEY and CDR2 SVGAGI. In DNA form, the CDR3 reads TGTGCCAGCAGGCAGGGGACAGACTCACCCCTCCACTTT. Translated: CASRQGTDSPLHF.

The CDR3 here is CASYETGGFYEQYF. The CDR3 coding sequence is TGTGCCAGTTATGAGACAGGCGGTTTCTACGAGCAGTACTTC. The chain is built from TRBV5-5 and TRBJ2-7; possibly TRBD1 for D (6 bases). Germline V gene data show CDR1 as SGHKS and CDR2 as YYEKEE (reference sequence). The CDR3 length is 14 residues. V gave up 8 bases and J gave up 3 bases, with 18 bases separating them.